Below, 20 T cell receptor beta chains from the same sample are listed, as sequenced in a study of T cells after yellow fever vaccination. TCRdb redid the calling of the 5' RACE reads with MiXCR, one entry per CDR3 protein. The sample lists 60,000 to 85,000 distinct CDR3 sequences, more than 5.5% occurring once. The sample was CD8+ T cells sorted from PBMCs, taken about 5 days after the first yellow fever vaccination. These TCRs come from a man between 18 and 35 years old who received the YFV17D yellow fever vaccine.

The chain combines TRBV5-1 with TRBJ2-3; no clear D. Germline CDR1 and CDR2: SGHRS and YFSETQ. Trimming removed 1 base at V and 1 base at J, with 10 bases between. This CDR3 is built from 15 residues. The CDR3 reads CASSLRTIGTDTQYF. CDR3 in DNA: TGCGCCAGCAGCTTGAGAACCATCGGCACAGATACGCAGTATTTT.

This clonotype was counted ten times or more. The rearrangement uses TRBV7-9 and TRBJ2-7; the D is unclear. The CDR3 totals 13 residues. V was trimmed by 5 bases and J by 2 bases, leaving 10 bases between them. CDR1 and CDR2 (germline): SEHNR, FQNEAQ (reference sequence). As DNA, the CDR3 is TGTGCCAGCAGCCTCCAAGAGACCTACGAGCAGTACGTC. Translated, it gives CASSLQETYEQYV.

Comment on this clonotype: Since a much larger clone is just one base distant, this may be a read error. The chain employs TRBV4-1 and TRBJ2-7; D gene ambiguous. The V end was cut by 0 bases, the J end by 2 bases, with 8 bases between. In germline, CDR1 is MGHRA, CDR2 YSYEKL. The CDR3 is 14 residues long. CDR3 nucleotides: TGCGCCAGCAGCCAAGAGGCGGTCCCCTACGAGCAGTACTTC. Translation gives CASSQEAVPYEQYF.

At least ten counts were recorded for this clonotype. The rearrangement joins TRBV29-1 to TRBJ1-3; unclear D gene. Trimming removed 7 bases from V and 2 bases from J, with 12 bases in between. Looked up from germline, CDR1 is SQVTM and CDR2 is ANQGSEA. CDR3 length: 13 amino acids. The CDR3 loop reads CSAVRGTGNTIYF. The DNA of the CDR3 is TGCAGCGCCGTCAGAGGGACTGGAAACACCATATATTTT.

The chain recombines TRBV4-1 with TRBJ2-3; the D gene is possibly TRBD2 (6 bases). Trimming pared 2 bases from V and 6 bases from J, leaving 15 bases between. Germline V CDR1 and CDR2: MGHRA, YSYEKL. The CDR3 is 15 amino acids. CDR3 loop: CASSQRWVGGDTQYF. CDR3 bases: TGCGCCAGCAGCCAACGGTGGGTTGGAGGGGATACGCAGTATTTT.

This clonotype was recorded many times. V and J are TRBV3-1 and TRBJ2-5, with TRBD2 matching over 7 bases. The germline V gene encodes CDR1 LGHDT and CDR2 YNNKEL (reference sequence). The ends lost 2 bases at V and 2 bases at J; junction bases unmatched: 8. The CDR3 spans 16 residues. The CDR3 loop is CASSQYGLAEQETQYF. CDR3 bases: TGTGCCAGCAGCCAATATGGGCTAGCGGAACAAGAGACCCAGTACTTC.

This chain uses TRBV4-1 with TRBJ2-7; tentative D call: TRBD2 (5 bases). This CDR3 has 15 amino acids. V was shortened by 4 bases and J by 0 bases, with 13 bases between the two germline ends. CDR1 is MGHRA and CDR2 is YSYEKL in the germline V gene. CDR3 in amino acids: CASSPKPGISYEQYF. The DNA of the CDR3 is TGCGCCAGCAGCCCTAAACCGGGAATCTCCTACGAGCAGTACTTC.

The CDR3 sequence: CASSLGDGREGYTF. The CDR3 DNA sequence: TGTGCCAGCAGTTTAGGGGACGGGAGGGAAGGCTACACCTTC. V usage is TRBV12-3 or TRBV12-4 and J usage is TRBJ1-2; tentative D call: TRBD1 (5 bases). The ends were cut back, 1 base at V and 8 bases at J, with 14 bases in the middle. This CDR3 contains 14 residues.

The chain is built from TRBV6-5 and TRBJ1-6, with D perhaps matching TRBD1 (5 bases). Germline V lookup: CDR1 MNHEY, CDR2 SVGAGI. V lost 4 bases and J 0 bases, leaving 13 bases between the germline ends. This CDR3 comprises 17 residues. The CDR3 DNA is TGTGCCAGCAGTTCCCGACAGCGGAGCTCCTATAATTCACCCCTCCACTTT. Translating it yields CASSSRQRSSYNSPLHF.

In its sample, this clonotype was seen many times. The chain joins TRBV2 to TRBJ2-7, with no clear D. V lost 0 bases, J lost 2 bases, and 8 bases lay in between. Germline loops: CDR1 SNHLY, CDR2 FYNNEI. This CDR3 contains 14 residues. The DNA of the CDR3 is TGTGCCAGCAGTGAAGCGGGGATCGCCTACGAGCAGTACGTC. It is translated as CASSEAGIAYEQYV.

This clonotype came up many times. The gene calls are TRBV5-1 and TRBJ2-3, with 13 bases aligning to TRBD2. The V gene's germline CDR1 is SGHRS and CDR2 YFSETQ. The CDR3 consists of 18 residues. The trim removed 0 bases at V and 3 bases at J, leaving 7 bases unmatched. DNA of the CDR3: TGCGCCAGCAGCTTGGAGGGGGGACTAGCGGGGCCTACAGATACGCAGTATTTT. As protein: CASSLEGGLAGPTDTQYF.

The table lists this clonotype with many counts. The rearrangement links TRBV4-1 to TRBJ2-3, with no clear D. The CDR3 has 12 amino acids. Germline assignment: CDR1 MGHRA and CDR2 YSYEKL. V lost 2 bases and J lost 5, with 5 bases in between. The chain's CDR3 is CASSQPLDTQYF. As DNA, the CDR3 is TGCGCCAGCAGCCAACCTCTAGATACGCAGTATTTT.

This clonotype was seen many times. This chain joins TRBV7-6 and TRBJ2-7; D remains unclear. Germline CDR1 is SGHVS and CDR2 is FNYEAQ. The CDR3 totals 14 residues. Trimming took 2 bases from V and 7 from J, leaving 15 bases between them. The CDR3 nucleotides read TGTGCCAGCAGCTTATCGCCAGGCGACATGGAGCAGTACGTC. Translating gives CASSLSPGDMEQYV.

This clonotype was counted many times. The chain recombines TRBV4-1 with TRBJ2-5; TRBD2 aligns across 8 bases. Germline V gives CDR1 MGHRA, CDR2 YSYEKL. CDR3 length: 15 amino acids. J lost 5 bases, V lost 4 bases, and 9 bases had no gene match. CDR3 nucleotides: TGCGCCAGCAGCCCTACGAGCGGGGGAGGGGAGACCCAGTACTTC. Amino acid sequence: CASSPTSGGGETQYF.

Ten or more counts support this clonotype. The chain links TRBV27 to TRBJ2-3, with a tentative D call TRBD1 (6 bases). V was clipped by 5 bases and J by 5 bases, with 14 bases between them. Germline CDR1 is MNHEY and CDR2 is SMNVEV (reference sequence). The CDR3 spans 14 residues. CDR3 coding DNA: TGTGCCAGCAGTAACAGGGTGGGGAGAGATACGCAGTATTTT. It yields the protein CASSNRVGRDTQYF.

This clonotype was counted only a few times. This chain links TRBV9 with TRBJ2-2; D is possibly TRBD2 (7 bases). This CDR3 contains 16 residues. V gave up 0 bases and J gave up 6 bases, with 15 bases separating them. CDR1 is SGDLS and CDR2 is YYNGEE in the germline V gene. CDR3 sequence reads: CASSVGVRGAPGELFF. The CDR3 DNA reads TGTGCCAGCAGCGTAGGGGTCCGGGGGGCCCCCGGGGAGCTGTTTTTT.

In this sample, this clonotype turned up many times. The chain links TRBV7-9 to TRBJ2-1; D gene uncertain. The V gene's germline CDR1 is SEHNR and CDR2 FQNEAQ (reference sequence). The CDR3 totals 13 residues. With 2 bases removed from V and 8 bases from J, the gap between germline ends came to 10 bases. The CDR3 DNA reads as TGTGCCAGCAGCTTATCTAGTCCGGATGAGCAGTTCTTC. It encodes CASSLSSPDEQFF. Drawing the rest from reference TRBV7-9 and TRBJ2-1, the complete variable domain is DTGVSQNPRHKITKRGQNVTFRCDPISEHNRLYWYRQTLGQGPEFLTYFQNEAQLEKSRLLSDRFSAERPKGSFSTLEIQRTEQGDSAMYLCASSLSSPDEQFFGPGTRLTVL.

V and J are TRBV19 and TRBJ1-5; 9 nucleotides match TRBD1. This CDR3 is built from 15 residues. Germline V gene sequence: CDR1 LNHDA, CDR2 SQIVND (reference sequence). J was trimmed by 9 bases and V by 6 bases; bases with no gene match: 12. The CDR3 DNA sequence: TGTGCCAGTAGGTGGACGGGACAGGGCCTAAGGCCCCAGCATTTT. As protein: CASRWTGQGLRPQHF.

The chain employs TRBV7-2 and TRBJ2-2, with D tentatively TRBD1 or TRBD2 (5 bases each). Germline CDR1 reads SGHTA; CDR2 reads FQGNSA. The CDR3 consists of 15 residues. The V end lost 2 bases, the J end lost 5 bases, and 12 bases lay between the germline ends. CDR3 loop: CASSLRDLGTGELFF. Written as DNA, the CDR3 is TGTGCCAGCAGCTTAAGGGACCTGGGGACCGGGGAGCTGTTTTTT.

The chain has TRBV11-2 and TRBJ2-7; D unclear. The V gene's germline CDR1 is SGHAT and CDR2 FQNNGV. CDR3 length equals 11 residues. Trimming cost V 5 bases and J 6 bases, with 8 bases left between them. The CDR3 is CASSARFEQYF. CDR3 bases: TGTGCCAGCAGCGCCCGATTCGAGCAGTACTTC.